This TCR beta chain was observed in a study of T cell changes during pregnancy in multiple sclerosis. TCRdb keeps only in-frame clones here, not all; method: immunoSEQ multiplex PCR. The sample holds some 99,000 clones; under 95% are singletons and the top ten take 2% to 3%. Germline V gene data show CDR1 as KGHSH and CDR2 as LQKENI. The CDR3 sequence is 14 residues long. With 3 bases removed from V and 3 bases from J, the gap between germline ends came to 11 bases. This clone was picked up one time. This receptor was identified in a female donor in good health, enrolled as a control in a pregnancy study. The sample was peripheral blood, taken after pregnancy. The chain carries TRBV18 and TRBJ1-2; the D is unclear. DNA of the CDR3: TGTGCCAGCTCACCTCCCGACACCTACTATGGCTACACCTTC. Translated: CASSPPDTYYGYTF.